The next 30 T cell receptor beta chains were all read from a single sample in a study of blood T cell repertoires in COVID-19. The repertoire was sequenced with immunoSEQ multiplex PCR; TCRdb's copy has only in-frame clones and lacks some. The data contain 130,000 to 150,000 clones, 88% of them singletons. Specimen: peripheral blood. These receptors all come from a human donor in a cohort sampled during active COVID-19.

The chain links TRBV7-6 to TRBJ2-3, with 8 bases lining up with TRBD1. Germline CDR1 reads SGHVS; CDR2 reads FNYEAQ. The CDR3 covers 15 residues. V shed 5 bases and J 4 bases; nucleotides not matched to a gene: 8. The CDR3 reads CASSPTGVRSDTQYF. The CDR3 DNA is TGTGCCAGCAGCCCGACAGGGGTTCGGTCAGATACGCAGTATTTT.

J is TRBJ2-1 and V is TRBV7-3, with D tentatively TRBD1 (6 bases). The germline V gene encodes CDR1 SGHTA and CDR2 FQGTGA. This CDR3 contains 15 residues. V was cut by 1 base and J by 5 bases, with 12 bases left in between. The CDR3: CASSLSQGLHNEQFF. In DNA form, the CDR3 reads TGTGCCAGCAGCTTAAGTCAGGGGTTACACAATGAGCAGTTCTTC.

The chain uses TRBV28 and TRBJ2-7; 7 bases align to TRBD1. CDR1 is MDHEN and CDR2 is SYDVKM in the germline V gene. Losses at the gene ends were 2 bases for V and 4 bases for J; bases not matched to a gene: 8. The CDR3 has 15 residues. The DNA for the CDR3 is TGTGCCAGCAGTTTAATCTCGACAGGGTCTTACGAGCAGTACTTC. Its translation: CASSLISTGSYEQYF.

The CDR3 sequence: CASSPPGGRETQYF. The CDR3 DNA reads TGTGCCAGCAGCCCCCCAGGGGGGAGAGAGACCCAGTACTTC. The chain couples TRBV3-1 (or the pseudogene TRBV3-2) to TRBJ2-5; a weak D match, TRBD1 (7 bases). The CDR3 extends over 14 amino acids. V lost 4 bases and J lost 4, with 13 bases in between. Germline CDR1 and CDR2: LGHDT and YNNKEL (reference sequence).

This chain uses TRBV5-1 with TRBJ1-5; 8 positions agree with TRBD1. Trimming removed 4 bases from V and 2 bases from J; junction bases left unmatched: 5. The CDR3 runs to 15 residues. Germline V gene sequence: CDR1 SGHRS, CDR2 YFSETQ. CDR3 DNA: TGCGCCAGCAGCCTCCGGACAGGGCGCAATCAGCCCCAGCATTTT. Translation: CASSLRTGRNQPQHF. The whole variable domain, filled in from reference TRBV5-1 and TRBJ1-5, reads KAGVTQTPRYLIKTRGQQVTLSCSPISGHRSVSWYQQTPGQGLQFLFEYFSETQRNKGNFPGRFSGRQFSNSRSEMNVSTLELGDSALYLCASSLRTGRNQPQHFGDGTRLSIL.

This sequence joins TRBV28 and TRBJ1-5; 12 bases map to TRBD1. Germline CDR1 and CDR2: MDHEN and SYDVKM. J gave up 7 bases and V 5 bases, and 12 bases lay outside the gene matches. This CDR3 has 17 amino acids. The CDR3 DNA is TGTGCCAGCAGTCCACCGGGACAGGGGGCTCCCTGGCAGCCCCAGCATTTT. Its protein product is CASSPPGQGAPWQPQHF.

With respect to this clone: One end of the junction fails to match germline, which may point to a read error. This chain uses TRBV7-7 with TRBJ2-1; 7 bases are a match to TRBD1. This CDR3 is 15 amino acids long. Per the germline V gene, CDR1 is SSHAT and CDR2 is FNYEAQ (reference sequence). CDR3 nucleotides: TGTGCTAGCAGCTTAGACAGGGAAGGACGCAATGAGCAGTTCTTC. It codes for CASSLDREGRNEQFF.

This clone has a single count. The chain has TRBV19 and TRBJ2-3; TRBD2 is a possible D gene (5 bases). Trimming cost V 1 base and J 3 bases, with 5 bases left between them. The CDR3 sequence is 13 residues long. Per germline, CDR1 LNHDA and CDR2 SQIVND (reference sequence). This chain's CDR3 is CASSIGGTDTQYF. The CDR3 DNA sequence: TGTGCCAGTAGTATAGGAGGGACAGATACGCAGTATTTT. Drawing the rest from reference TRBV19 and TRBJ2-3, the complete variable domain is DGGITQSPKYLFRKEGQNVTLSCEQNLNHDAMYWYRQDPGQGLRLIYYSQIVNDFQKGDIAEGYSVSREKKESFPLTVTSAQKNPTAFYLCASSIGGTDTQYFGPGTRLTVL.

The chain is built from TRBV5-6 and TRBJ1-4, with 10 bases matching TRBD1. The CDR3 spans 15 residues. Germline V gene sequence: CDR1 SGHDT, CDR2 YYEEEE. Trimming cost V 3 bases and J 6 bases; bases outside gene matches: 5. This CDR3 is CASSWDRGFDEKLFF. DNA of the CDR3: TGTGCCAGCAGCTGGGACAGGGGTTTTGATGAAAAACTGTTTTTT.

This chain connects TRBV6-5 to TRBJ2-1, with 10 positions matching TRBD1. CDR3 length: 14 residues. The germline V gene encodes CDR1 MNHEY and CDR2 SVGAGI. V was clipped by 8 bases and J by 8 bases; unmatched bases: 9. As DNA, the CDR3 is TGTGCCAGCTCTCTTGACAGGGGGCTGGATGAGCAGTTCTTC. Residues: CASSLDRGLDEQFF.

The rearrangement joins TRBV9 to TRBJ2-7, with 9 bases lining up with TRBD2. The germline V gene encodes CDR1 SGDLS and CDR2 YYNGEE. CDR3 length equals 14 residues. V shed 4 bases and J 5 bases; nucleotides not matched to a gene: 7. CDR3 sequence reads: CASSQRGLANEQYF. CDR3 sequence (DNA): TGTGCCAGCAGCCAAAGGGGACTAGCTAACGAGCAGTACTTC.

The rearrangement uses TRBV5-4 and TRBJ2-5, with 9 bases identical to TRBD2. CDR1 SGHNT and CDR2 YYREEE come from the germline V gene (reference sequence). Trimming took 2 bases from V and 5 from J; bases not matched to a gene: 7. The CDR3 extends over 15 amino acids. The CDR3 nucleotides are TGTGCCAGCAGCTTAGGCGGGAGGGCCTCGGAGACCCAGTACTTC. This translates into CASSLGGRASETQYF.

CDR3 loop: CASSQDWASTNTEAFF. Written as DNA, the CDR3 is TGTGCCAGCAGCCAAGATTGGGCATCTACGAACACTGAAGCTTTCTTT. This chain uses TRBV3-1 (or the pseudogene TRBV3-2) with TRBJ1-1; D is unclear. Trimming stripped 0 bases from V and 1 base from J, with 12 bases between. The CDR3 is 16 amino acids. Per the germline V gene, CDR1 is LGHDT and CDR2 is YNNKEL (reference sequence).

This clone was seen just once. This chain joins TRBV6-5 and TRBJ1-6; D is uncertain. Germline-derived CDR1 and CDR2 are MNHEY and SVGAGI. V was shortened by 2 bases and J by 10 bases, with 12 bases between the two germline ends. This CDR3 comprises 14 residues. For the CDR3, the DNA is TGTGCCAGCAGTTACCGGCAAGGCGGATCACCCCTCCACTTT. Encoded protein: CASSYRQGGSPLHF.

CDR3 region: CASMGGWTPRGNQPQHF. DNA for the CDR3: TGTGCCAGTATGGGGGGGTGGACACCCCGGGGCAATCAGCCCCAGCATTTT. V and J are TRBV19 and TRBJ1-5; maybe TRBD1 (5 bases). Deletions cut 7 bases from V and 2 bases from J, with 21 bases between. There are 17 residues in the CDR3. CDR1 is LNHDA, CDR2 SQIVND, per germline (reference sequence).

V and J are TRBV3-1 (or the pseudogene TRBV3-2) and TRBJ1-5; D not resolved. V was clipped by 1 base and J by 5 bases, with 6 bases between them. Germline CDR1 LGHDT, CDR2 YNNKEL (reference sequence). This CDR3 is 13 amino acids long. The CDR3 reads CASSQARDQPQHF. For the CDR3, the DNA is TGTGCCAGCAGCCAAGCCCGAGATCAGCCCCAGCATTTT.

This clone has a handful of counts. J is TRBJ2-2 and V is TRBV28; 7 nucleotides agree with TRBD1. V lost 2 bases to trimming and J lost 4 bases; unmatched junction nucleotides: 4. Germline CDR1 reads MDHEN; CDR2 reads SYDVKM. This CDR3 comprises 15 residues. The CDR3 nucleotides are TGTGCCAGCAGTTTAGTGGGACAGTTCACCGGGGAGCTGTTTTTT. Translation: CASSLVGQFTGELFF. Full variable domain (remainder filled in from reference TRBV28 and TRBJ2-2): DVKVTQSSRYLVKRTGEKVFLECVQDMDHENMFWYRQDPGLGLRLIYFSYDVKMKEKGDIPEGYSVSREKKERFSLILESASTNQTSMYLCASSLVGQFTGELFFGEGSRLTVL.

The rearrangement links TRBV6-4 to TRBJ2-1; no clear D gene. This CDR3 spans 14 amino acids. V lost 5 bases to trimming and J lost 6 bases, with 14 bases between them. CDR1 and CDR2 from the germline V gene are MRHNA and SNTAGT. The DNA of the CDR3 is TGTGCCAGCAGTCCCGAAGCCGCCCCCAATGAGCAGTTCTTC. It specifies CASSPEAAPNEQFF.

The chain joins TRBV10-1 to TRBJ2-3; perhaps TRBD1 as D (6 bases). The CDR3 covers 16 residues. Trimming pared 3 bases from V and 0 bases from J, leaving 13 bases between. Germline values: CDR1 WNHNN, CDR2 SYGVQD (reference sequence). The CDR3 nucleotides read TGCGCCAGCAGTGACGCCCCGGACAGAAGCACAGATACGCAGTATTTT. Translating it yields CASSDAPDRSTDTQYF.

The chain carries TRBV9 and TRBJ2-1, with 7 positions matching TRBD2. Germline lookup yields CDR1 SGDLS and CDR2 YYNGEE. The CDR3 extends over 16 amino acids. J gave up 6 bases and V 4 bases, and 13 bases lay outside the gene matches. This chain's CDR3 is CASSPQAGMRVNEQFF. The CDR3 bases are TGTGCCAGCAGCCCTCAAGCGGGAATGAGGGTCAATGAGCAGTTCTTC.

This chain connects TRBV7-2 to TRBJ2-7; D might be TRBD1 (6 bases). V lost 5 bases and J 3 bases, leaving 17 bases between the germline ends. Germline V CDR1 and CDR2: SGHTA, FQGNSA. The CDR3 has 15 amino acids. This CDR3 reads CASSTSTGSVYEQYF. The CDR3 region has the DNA TGTGCCAGCAGCACTTCGACAGGTTCTGTCTACGAGCAGTACTTC.

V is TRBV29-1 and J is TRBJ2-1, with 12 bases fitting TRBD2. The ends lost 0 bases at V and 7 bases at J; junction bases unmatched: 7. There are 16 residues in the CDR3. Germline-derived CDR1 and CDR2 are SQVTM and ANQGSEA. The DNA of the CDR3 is TGCAGCGTTGAAGACAAGGGACTAGCGGGCCTAAATGAGCAGTTCTTC. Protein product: CSVEDKGLAGLNEQFF.

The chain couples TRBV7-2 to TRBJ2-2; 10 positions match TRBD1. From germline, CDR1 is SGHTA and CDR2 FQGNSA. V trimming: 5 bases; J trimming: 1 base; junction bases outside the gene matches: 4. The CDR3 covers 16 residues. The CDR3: CASSLWTGGNTGELFF. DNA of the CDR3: TGTGCCAGCAGCCTATGGACAGGGGGGAACACCGGGGAGCTGTTTTTT. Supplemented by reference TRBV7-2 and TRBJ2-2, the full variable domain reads GAGVSQSPSNKVTEKGKDVELRCDPISGHTALYWYRQSLGQGLEFLIYFQGNSAPDKSGLPSDRFSAERTGGSVSTLTIQRTQQEDSAVYLCASSLWTGGNTGELFFGEGSRLTVL.

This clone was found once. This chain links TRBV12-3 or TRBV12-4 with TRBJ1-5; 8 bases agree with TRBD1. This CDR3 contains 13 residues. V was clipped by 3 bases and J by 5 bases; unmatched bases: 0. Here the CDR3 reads CASSLTGDQPQHF. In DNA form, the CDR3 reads TGTGCCAGCAGTTTGACAGGGGATCAGCCCCAGCATTTT.

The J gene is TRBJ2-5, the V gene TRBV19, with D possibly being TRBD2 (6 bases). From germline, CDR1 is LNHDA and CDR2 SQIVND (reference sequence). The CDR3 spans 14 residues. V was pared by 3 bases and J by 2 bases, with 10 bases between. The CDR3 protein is CASSIGGAQETQYF. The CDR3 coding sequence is TGTGCCAGTAGTATTGGCGGGGCGCAAGAGACCCAGTACTTC.

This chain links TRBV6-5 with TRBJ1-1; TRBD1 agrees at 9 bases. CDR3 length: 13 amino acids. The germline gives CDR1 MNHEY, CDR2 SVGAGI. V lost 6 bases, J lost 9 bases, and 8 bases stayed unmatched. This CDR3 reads CASSPGQGLQAFF. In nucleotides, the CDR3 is TGTGCCAGCAGCCCGGGACAGGGACTGCAAGCTTTCTTT.

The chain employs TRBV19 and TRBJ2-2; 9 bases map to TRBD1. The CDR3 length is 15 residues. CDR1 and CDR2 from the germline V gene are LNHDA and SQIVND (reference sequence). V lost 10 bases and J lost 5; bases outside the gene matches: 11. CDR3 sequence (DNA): TGTGCCACCACTACAGGGGGCGCAGGAACCGGGGAGCTGTTTTTT. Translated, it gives CATTTGGAGTGELFF. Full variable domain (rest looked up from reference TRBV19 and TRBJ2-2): DGGITQSPKYLFRKEGQNVTLSCEQNLNHDAMYWYRQDPGQGLRLIYYSQIVNDFQKGDIAEGYSVSREKKESFPLTVTSAQKNPTAFYLCATTTGGAGTGELFFGEGSRLTVL.

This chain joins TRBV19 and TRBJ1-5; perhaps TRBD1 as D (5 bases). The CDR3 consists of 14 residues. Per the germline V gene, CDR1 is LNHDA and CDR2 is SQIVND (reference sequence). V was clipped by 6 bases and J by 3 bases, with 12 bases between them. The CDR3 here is CASRLRGDNQPQHF. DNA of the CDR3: TGTGCCAGTAGGCTGCGGGGGGACAATCAGCCCCAGCATTTT.

The CDR3 region is CATPDSSGANVLTF. CDR3 DNA: TGTGCCACCCCCGACAGTTCTGGGGCCAACGTCCTGACTTTC. The rearrangement joins TRBV18 to TRBJ2-6; possible D gene TRBD1, 5 bases. CDR1 is KGHSH and CDR2 is LQKENI in the germline V gene. The CDR3 runs to 14 residues. V gave up 10 bases and J gave up 1 base, with 11 bases separating them.

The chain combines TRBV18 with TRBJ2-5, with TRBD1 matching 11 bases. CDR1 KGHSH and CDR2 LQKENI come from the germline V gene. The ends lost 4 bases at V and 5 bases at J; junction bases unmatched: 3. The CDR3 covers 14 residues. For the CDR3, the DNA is TGTGCCAGCTCACTCGGACAGGGGGCTGAGACCCAGTACTTC. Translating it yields CASSLGQGAETQYF.